Presented here are 10 T cell receptor beta chains from one specimen sequenced in a study of human T cells and chemical hapten exposure. TCRdb recomputed calls from the RACE reads with MiXCR, one row per CDR3 protein. The sample has approximately 92,000 distinct CDR3 sequences; about an eighth are singletons. Documented time point: patch test 2, 6 weeks after DPC sensitization. Indicated treatment: therapeutic diphenylcyclopropenone sensitization with weekly scalp DPC. The specimen was whole blood, collected in connection with sensitization to the hapten diphenylcyclopropenone (DPC). These receptors all come from a woman between 40 and 55 years old with alopecia areata. Some clones in this sample may be carry-over from other donors' samples.

This clonotype occurred many times. The chain links TRBV3-1 to TRBJ2-5, with D unresolved. The CDR3 covers 14 residues. Trimming stripped 6 bases from V and 1 base from J, with 12 bases between. Germline-derived CDR1 and CDR2 are LGHDT and YNNKEL (reference sequence). CDR3 in amino acids: CASSLNQAQETQYF. As DNA, the CDR3 is TGTGCCAGCAGTCTAAATCAAGCCCAAGAGACCCAGTACTTC.

This clonotype turned up a few times. The V and J genes are TRBV28 and TRBJ2-1; TRBD2 agrees at 10 bases. Germline CDR1 and CDR2: MDHEN and SYDVKM. The CDR3 length is 15 residues. With 6 bases clipped from V and 4 bases from J, the junction kept 6 bases outside the gene matches. The chain's CDR3 is CASRRQLAGYNEQFF. Here the CDR3 DNA reads TGTGCCAGCAGGAGGCAACTAGCGGGATACAATGAGCAGTTCTTC.

This sequence joins TRBV6-1 and TRBJ2-2; 7 nucleotides line up with TRBD1. Germline loops: CDR1 MNHNS, CDR2 SASEGT. The trim removed 6 bases at V and 6 bases at J, leaving 10 bases unmatched. This CDR3 is built from 15 residues. The CDR3 DNA reads TGTGCCAGCAGGAGGGGGCAGACCTCCCCCGGGGAGCTGTTTTTT. Protein product: CASRRGQTSPGELFF.

Regarding this clonotype: A clone one base away is much larger, so this may be a read error. The gene calls are TRBV7-9 and TRBJ2-7, with 11 bases aligning to TRBD2. The CDR3 contains 16 residues. CDR1 is SEHNR, CDR2 FQNEAQ, per germline (reference sequence). CDR3 in amino acids: CASSLARYSGREEQYF. The DNA of the CDR3 is TGTGCCAGCAGCTTAGCGAGGTATAGCGGGAGGGAAGAGCAGTATTTC.

This clonotype was seen many times. This chain links TRBV27 with TRBJ2-7; 7 bases fit TRBD2. Looked up from germline, CDR1 is MNHEY and CDR2 is SMNVEV (reference sequence). The CDR3 is 13 residues long. Trimming at V came to 6 bases and at J to 5 bases, leaving 7 bases not matched to a gene. CDR3 loop: CASSLRLAHEQYF. CDR3 DNA sequence: TGTGCCAGCAGCCTGCGACTAGCACACGAGCAGTACTTC.

The V and J genes are TRBV30 and TRBJ1-4; D may be TRBD1 (5 bases). CDR3 size: 15 residues. Germline CDR1 is GTSNPN and CDR2 is SVGIG (reference sequence). Trimming removed 0 bases from V and 5 bases from J, with 13 bases in between. The CDR3 DNA sequence: TGTGCCTGGAGTGTGGTCGGGGGAGCGAATGAAAAACTGTTTTTT. This gives the protein CAWSVVGGANEKLFF. The whole variable domain, remainder taken from reference TRBV30 and TRBJ1-4, is SQTIHQWPATLVQPVGSPLSLECTVEGTSNPNLYWYRQAAGRGLQLLFYSVGIGQISSEVPQNLSASRPQDRQFILSSKKLLLSDSGFYLCAWSVVGGANEKLFFGSGTQLSVL.

In its sample, this clonotype was seen a few times. The rearrangement joins TRBV6-6 to TRBJ2-7; D remains ambiguous. Germline assignment: CDR1 MNHNY and CDR2 SVGAGI (reference sequence). This CDR3 is 13 amino acids long. V lost 2 bases to trimming and J lost 2 bases, with 7 bases between them. The CDR3 bases are TGTGCCAGCAGTTACCCTGGCACCTACGAGCAGTACTTC. Its translation: CASSYPGTYEQYF.

This clonotype was seen a handful of times. The V gene is TRBV6-2 or TRBV6-3, the J gene TRBJ2-1, with TRBD1 identical over 9 bases. This CDR3 is built from 16 residues. Losses at the gene ends were 2 bases for V and 6 bases for J; bases not matched to a gene: 8. Germline V gene data show CDR1 as MNHEY and CDR2 as SVGEGT. CDR3 nucleotides: TGTGCCAGCAGTTACGGGGGGACAGGGAGGAGCAATGAGCAGTTCTTC. It is translated as CASSYGGTGRSNEQFF.

Details on this clonotype: The junction departs from the called germline gene at one end, perhaps through a read error. The chain is built from TRBV7-9 and TRBJ1-1; D possibly corresponds to TRBD1 (6 bases). The germline V gene encodes CDR1 SEHNR and CDR2 FQNEAQ (reference sequence). CDR3 length: 14 residues. The DNA of the CDR3 is TGTGCCAGCCCCCCGGCCCAGGGGAACACTGAAGTTTTCTTT. Protein: CASPPAQGNTEVFF.

This clonotype was seen only a few times. This chain uses TRBV6-2 or TRBV6-3 with TRBJ2-3, with TRBD2 matching 12 bases. Germline V CDR1 and CDR2: MNHEY, SVGEGT. The CDR3 loop spans 15 amino acids. After removal of 6 bases from V and 8 bases from J, the junction contained 9 bases not matched to a gene. The DNA for the CDR3 is TGTGCCAGCAGCTCCGGACTAGCGGGAATCGTTACGCAGTATTTT. Translating it yields CASSSGLAGIVTQYF.